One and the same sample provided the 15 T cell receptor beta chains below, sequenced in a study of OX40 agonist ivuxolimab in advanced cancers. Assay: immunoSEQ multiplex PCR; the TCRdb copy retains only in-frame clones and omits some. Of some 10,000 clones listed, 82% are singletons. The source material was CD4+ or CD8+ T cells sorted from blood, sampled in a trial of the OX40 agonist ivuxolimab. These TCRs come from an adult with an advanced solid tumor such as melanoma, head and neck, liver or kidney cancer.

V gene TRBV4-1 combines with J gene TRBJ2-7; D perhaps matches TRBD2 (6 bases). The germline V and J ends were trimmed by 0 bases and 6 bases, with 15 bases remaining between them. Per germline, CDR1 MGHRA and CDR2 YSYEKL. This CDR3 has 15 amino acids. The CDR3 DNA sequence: TGCGCCAGCAGCCAAGATGGCACGGGGCGGGGCGAGCAGTACTTC. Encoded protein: CASSQDGTGRGEQYF.

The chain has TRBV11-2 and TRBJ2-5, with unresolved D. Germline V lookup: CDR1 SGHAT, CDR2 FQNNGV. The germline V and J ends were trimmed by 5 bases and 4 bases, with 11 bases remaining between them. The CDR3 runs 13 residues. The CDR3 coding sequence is TGTGCCAGCAGCCCCGGGCTGAGAGAGACCCAGTACTTC. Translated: CASSPGLRETQYF.

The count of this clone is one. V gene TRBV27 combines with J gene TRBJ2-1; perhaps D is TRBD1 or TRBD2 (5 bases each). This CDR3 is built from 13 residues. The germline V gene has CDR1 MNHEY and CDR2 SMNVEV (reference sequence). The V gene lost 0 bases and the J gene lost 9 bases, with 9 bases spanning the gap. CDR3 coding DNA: TGTGCCAGCAGTTTATCGGGGGATGGTGAGCAGTTCTTC. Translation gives CASSLSGDGEQFF.

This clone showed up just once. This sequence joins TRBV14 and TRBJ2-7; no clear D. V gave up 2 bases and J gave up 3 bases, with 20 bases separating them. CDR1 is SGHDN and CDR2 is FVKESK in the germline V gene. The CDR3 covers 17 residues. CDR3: CASSQSLPGDGGYEQYF. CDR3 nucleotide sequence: TGTGCCAGCAGCCAATCCCTTCCGGGCGACGGCGGCTACGAGCAGTACTTC.

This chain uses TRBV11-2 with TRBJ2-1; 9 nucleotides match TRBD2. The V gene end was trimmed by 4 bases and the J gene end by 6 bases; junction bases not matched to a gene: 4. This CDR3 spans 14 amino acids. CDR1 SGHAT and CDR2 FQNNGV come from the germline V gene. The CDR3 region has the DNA TGTGCCAGCAGCTCTAGCGGGAACCGCAATGAGCAGTTCTTC. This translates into CASSSSGNRNEQFF.

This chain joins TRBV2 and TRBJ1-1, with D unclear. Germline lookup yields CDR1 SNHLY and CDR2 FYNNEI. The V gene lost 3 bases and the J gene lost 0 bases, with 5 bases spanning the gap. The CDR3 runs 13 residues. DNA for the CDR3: TGTGCCAGCAGTGAGGGCATGAACACTGAAGCTTTCTTT. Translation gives CASSEGMNTEAFF.

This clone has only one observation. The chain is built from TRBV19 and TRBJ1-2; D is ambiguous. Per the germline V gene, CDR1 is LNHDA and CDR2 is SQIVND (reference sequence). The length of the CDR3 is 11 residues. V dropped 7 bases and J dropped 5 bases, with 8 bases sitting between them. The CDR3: CASTTNYGYTF. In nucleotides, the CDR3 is TGTGCCAGTACCACAAATTATGGCTACACCTTC.

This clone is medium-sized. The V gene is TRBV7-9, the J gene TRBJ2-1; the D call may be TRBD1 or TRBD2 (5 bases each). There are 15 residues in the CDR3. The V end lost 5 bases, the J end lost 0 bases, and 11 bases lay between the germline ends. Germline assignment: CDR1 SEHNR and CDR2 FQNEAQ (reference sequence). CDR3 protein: CASSPGRSSYNEQFF. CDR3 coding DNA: TGTGCCAGCAGCCCGGGACGGAGCTCCTACAATGAGCAGTTCTTC.

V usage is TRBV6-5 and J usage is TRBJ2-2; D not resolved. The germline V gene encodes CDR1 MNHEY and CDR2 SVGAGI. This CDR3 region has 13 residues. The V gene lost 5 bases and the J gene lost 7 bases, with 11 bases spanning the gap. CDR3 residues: CASSTVVSGELFF. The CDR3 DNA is TGTGCCAGCAGTACGGTGGTTAGCGGGGAGCTGTTTTTT.

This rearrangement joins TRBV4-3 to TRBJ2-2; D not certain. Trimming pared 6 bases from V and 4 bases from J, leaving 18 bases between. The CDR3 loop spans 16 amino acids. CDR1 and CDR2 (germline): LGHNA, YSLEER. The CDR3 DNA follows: TGCGCCAGCAGAGGTCAGCTCGCCCAGATCACCGGGGAGCTGTTTTTT. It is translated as CASRGQLAQITGELFF.

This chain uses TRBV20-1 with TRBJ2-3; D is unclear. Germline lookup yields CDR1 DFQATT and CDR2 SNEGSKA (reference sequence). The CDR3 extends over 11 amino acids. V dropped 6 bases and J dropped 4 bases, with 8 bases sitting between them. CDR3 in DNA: TGCAGTGCCCGGTGGGCAGATACGCAGTATTTT. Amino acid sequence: CSARWADTQYF.

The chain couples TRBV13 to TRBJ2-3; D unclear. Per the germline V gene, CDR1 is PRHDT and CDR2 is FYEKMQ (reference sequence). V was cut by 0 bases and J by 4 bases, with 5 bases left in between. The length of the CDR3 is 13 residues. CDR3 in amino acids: CASSLGRSDTQYF. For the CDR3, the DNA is TGTGCCAGCAGCTTAGGTCGGTCAGATACGCAGTATTTT.

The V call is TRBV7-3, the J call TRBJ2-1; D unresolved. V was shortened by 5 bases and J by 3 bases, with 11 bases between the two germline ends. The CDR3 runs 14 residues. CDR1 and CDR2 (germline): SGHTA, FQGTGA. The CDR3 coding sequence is TGTGCCAGCAGCCCCGACCCTATCTACAATGAGCAGTTCTTC. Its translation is CASSPDPIYNEQFF.

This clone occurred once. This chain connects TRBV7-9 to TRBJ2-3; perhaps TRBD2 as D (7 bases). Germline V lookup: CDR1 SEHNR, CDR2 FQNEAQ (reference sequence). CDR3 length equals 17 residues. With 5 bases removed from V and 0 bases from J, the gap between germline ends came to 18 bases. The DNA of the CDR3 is TGTGCCAGCAGCCCCTTAGGGGGGGATACCAGCACAGATACGCAGTATTTT. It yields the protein CASSPLGGDTSTDTQYF. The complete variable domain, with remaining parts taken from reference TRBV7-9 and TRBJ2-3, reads DTGVSQNPRHKITKRGQNVTFRCDPISEHNRLYWYRQTLGQGPEFLTYFQNEAQLEKSRLLSDRFSAERPKGSFSTLEIQRTEQGDSAMYLCASSPLGGDTSTDTQYFGPGTRLTVL.

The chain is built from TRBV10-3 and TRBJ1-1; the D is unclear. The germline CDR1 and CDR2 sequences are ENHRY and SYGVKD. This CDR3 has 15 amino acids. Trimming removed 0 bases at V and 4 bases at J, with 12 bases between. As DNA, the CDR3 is TGTGCCATCAGTGAGTCGGCCGCTCTGGGCACTGAAGCTTTCTTT. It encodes CAISESAALGTEAFF.